The 32 T cell receptor beta chains below were found in one sample sequenced in a study of blood T cells in healthy people across ages (dated by TCRdb to about 2015). Receptor amplification or capture employed 5' RACE. Instrument used: Illumina HiSeq 2500. The second PCR ran for roughly 7 to 12 cycles and used a J-beta primer mix along with a sample-barcoded 5' primer. TCRdb passed the public sequencing reads through fastp at Q25 and MiXCR, retaining productive beta sequences. For every CDR3 protein sequence, its rows merge into one entry that carries the most common genes and DNA. This sample lists 700,000 to 900,000 distinct CDR3 sequences; roughly 25% were detected once. The leading ten clones occupy approximately 2.9% of the sample. This same sample was also taken into another study, of T cells of mothers and their children.

The material sequenced was blood. Receptor source: a boy between 10 and 17 years old in good health.

The rearrangement uses TRBV24-1 and TRBJ1-5, with D possibly being TRBD1 (5 bases). The CDR3 has 14 residues. The germline V and J ends were trimmed by 10 bases and 3 bases, with 15 bases remaining between them. Germline CDR1 and CDR2: KGHDR and SFDVKD. The CDR3 sequence is CATSEAGPNQPQHF. The CDR3, as DNA: TGTGCCACTAGCGAGGCAGGGCCCAATCAGCCCCAGCATTTT.

This clonotype has only a few counts. The chain recombines TRBV10-2 with TRBJ2-7, with 8 bases lining up with TRBD2. The germline gives CDR1 WSHSY, CDR2 SAAADI. The CDR3 consists of 14 residues. After removal of 3 bases from V and 5 bases from J, the junction contained 6 bases not matched to a gene. Written as DNA, the CDR3 is TGCGCCAGCAGTGACGGTAGCGGGAATCACGAGCAGTACTTC. Translated, it gives CASSDGSGNHEQYF.

About this clonotype itself: The germline gene is not matched at one end of the junction; a read error may be the cause. The gene calls are TRBV28 and TRBJ2-7, with D hard to call. Germline-derived CDR1 and CDR2 are MDHEN and SYDVKM. This CDR3 is built from 14 residues. The CDR3 bases are TGTGCCTGCAGTTGGTCGGACGGGTCGGGCGAGCAGTACTTC. It specifies CACSWSDGSGEQYF.

V is TRBV11-2 and J is TRBJ2-1; D remains ambiguous. The CDR3 consists of 12 residues. The germline V gene encodes CDR1 SGHAT and CDR2 FQNNGV. Trimming stripped 1 base from V and 8 bases from J, with 6 bases between. The CDR3 sequence: CASSLASDEQFF. CDR3 DNA sequence: TGTGCCAGCAGCTTAGCCTCGGATGAGCAGTTCTTC.

V gene TRBV6-2 or TRBV6-3 combines with J gene TRBJ1-2; D call uncertain. There are 13 residues in the CDR3. The V gene lost 3 bases and the J gene lost 8 bases, with 13 bases spanning the gap. Germline assignment: CDR1 MNHEY and CDR2 SVGEGT. The CDR3 reads CASSYRQVEGYTF. The DNA for the CDR3 is TGTGCCAGCAGTTATAGACAAGTTGAAGGCTACACCTTC.

The chain is built from TRBV9 and TRBJ2-5; D is perhaps TRBD1 or TRBD2 (7 bases each). The V end was cut by 0 bases, the J end by 1 base, with 13 bases between. The CDR3 sequence is 16 residues long. The germline V gene encodes CDR1 SGDLS and CDR2 YYNGEE. The CDR3 sequence is CASSVAARGGQETQYF. CDR3 in DNA: TGTGCCAGCAGCGTAGCGGCCAGGGGGGGCCAAGAGACCCAGTACTTC.

The V call is TRBV6-1, the J call TRBJ2-3; TRBD1 aligns across 8 bases. V dropped 6 bases and J dropped 0; count of bases not matched to a gene: 11. Germline lookup yields CDR1 MNHNS and CDR2 SASEGT. CDR3 size: 17 residues. CDR3 protein: CASRKRQGSTSTDTQYF. The DNA of the CDR3 is TGTGCCAGCAGGAAGCGACAGGGGTCGACTAGCACAGATACGCAGTATTTT.

The J gene is TRBJ2-3, the V gene TRBV9; 8 nucleotides match TRBD2. This CDR3 is built from 15 residues. Trimming at V came to 3 bases and at J to 2 bases, leaving 5 bases not matched to a gene. The germline V gene encodes CDR1 SGDLS and CDR2 YYNGEE. CDR3 protein: CASSERGRFTDTQYF. The CDR3 nucleotides are TGTGCCAGCAGCGAGCGGGGGAGATTCACAGATACGCAGTATTTT.

This clonotype turned up a few times. The genes are TRBV2 and TRBJ2-2; weak D call: TRBD1 (5 bases). The CDR3 is 14 amino acids. Trimming took 4 bases from V and 1 from J, leaving 7 bases between them. Germline CDR1 reads SNHLY; CDR2 reads FYNNEI. DNA for the CDR3: TGTGCCAGCAGTGTCCAGGGGAACACCGGGGAGCTGTTTTTT. It translates to CASSVQGNTGELFF. The full variable domain, rest sourced from reference TRBV2 and TRBJ2-2, is EPEVTQTPSHQVTQMGQEVILRCVPISNHLYFYWYRQILGQKVEFLVSFYNNEISEKSEIFDDQFSVERPDGSNFTLKIRSTKLEDSAMYFCASSVQGNTGELFFGEGSRLTVL.

This clonotype has more than one count but fewer than ten. The chain is built from TRBV11-2 and TRBJ1-1; a weak D match, TRBD1 (5 bases). This CDR3 region has 15 residues. In germline, CDR1 is SGHAT, CDR2 FQNNGV. Trimming removed 2 bases from V and 8 bases from J, with 18 bases in between. CDR3 sequence: CASSLNRPGTDEAFF. The CDR3 nucleotides are TGTGCCAGCAGCTTAAATAGGCCGGGGACCGACGAAGCTTTCTTT.

This sequence joins TRBV20-1 and TRBJ2-1; no reliable D call. Germline CDR1 DFQATT, CDR2 SNEGSKA (reference sequence). The V gene lost 1 base and the J gene lost 11 bases, with 12 bases spanning the gap. The CDR3 extends over 12 amino acids. CDR3 residues: CSARGQVLKQFF. The CDR3 DNA is TGCAGTGCTAGAGGTCAGGTCCTTAAGCAGTTCTTC.

This clonotype was seen a few times. The V call is TRBV25-1, the J call TRBJ1-1; 8 nucleotides match TRBD1. V dropped 0 bases and J dropped 8; count of bases not matched to a gene: 2. The CDR3 length is 13 residues. The germline CDR1 and CDR2 sequences are MGHDK and SYGVNS. CDR3 amino acids: CASSEYGDREAFF. DNA of the CDR3: TGTGCCAGCAGTGAATATGGGGACAGGGAAGCTTTCTTT.

The V gene is TRBV4-1, the J gene TRBJ2-7; perhaps TRBD2 as D (6 bases). V dropped 5 bases and J dropped 5 bases, with 25 bases sitting between them. This CDR3 is 17 amino acids long. Germline V CDR1 and CDR2: MGHRA, YSYEKL. The CDR3 coding sequence is TGCGCCAGCAGCTCAATCACCTCCGGGAGAAAAAGGAACGAGCAGTACTTC. Translation gives CASSSITSGRKRNEQYF.

This clonotype has only a few counts. The chain links TRBV29-1 to TRBJ2-5; the match to TRBD2 covers 16 bases. TRBJ2-1 explains the end of the DNA better; the J call may be wrong. Germline CDR1 is SQVTM and CDR2 is ANQGSEA. This CDR3 is 16 amino acids long. The CDR3 region has the DNA TGCAGCGTTGAAGATATGGGACTAGCGGGAGGGCCAGAGCAGTTCTTC. It yields the protein CSVEDMGLAGGPEQFF.

This clonotype was seen only a few times. The chain has TRBV12-3 or TRBV12-4 and TRBJ1-1, with unresolved D. The length of the CDR3 is 16 residues. With 5 bases removed from V and 8 bases from J, the gap between germline ends came to 24 bases. CDR3 DNA sequence: TGTGCCAGCAGTCCCCACCGAATCGGACCGAGGGTCGAAGCTTTCTTT. This gives the protein CASSPHRIGPRVEAFF.

V gene TRBV3-1 combines with J gene TRBJ2-5, with TRBD2 matching 9 bases. CDR1 and CDR2 from the germline V gene are LGHDT and YNNKEL (reference sequence). The CDR3 extends over 13 amino acids. The V and J ends lost 0 bases and 13 bases, in that order; junction bases with no gene match: 6. The CDR3 sequence: CASSQDRAGGRYF. In nucleotides, the CDR3 is TGTGCCAGCAGCCAAGATCGAGCGGGGGGCCGGTACTTC.

This clonotype was picked up many times. The rearrangement joins TRBV4-2 to TRBJ2-5; D may be TRBD1 (5 bases). CDR1 and CDR2 from the germline V gene are LGHNA and YNFKEQ. The CDR3 spans 12 residues. The germline V and J ends were trimmed by 0 bases and 9 bases, with 8 bases remaining between them. CDR3 protein: CASSQDLGPQYF. DNA for the CDR3: TGTGCCAGCAGCCAAGACTTGGGGCCCCAGTACTTC.

The chain has TRBV10-3 and TRBJ1-1; D not certain. The CDR3 is 12 amino acids. Germline V gene sequence: CDR1 ENHRY, CDR2 SYGVKD. V was shortened by 3 bases and J by 6 bases, with 8 bases between the two germline ends. The CDR3 loop reads CAISDGFPEAFF. CDR3 DNA sequence: TGTGCCATCAGTGATGGCTTCCCTGAAGCTTTCTTT.

The chain joins TRBV19 to TRBJ1-2; D uncertain. Trimming cost V 5 bases and J 8 bases, with 15 bases left between them. Germline V CDR1 and CDR2: LNHDA, SQIVND (reference sequence). This CDR3 comprises 13 residues. DNA of the CDR3: TGTGCCAGTAGTCCCTACTCCGCCGGAGGCTACACCTTC. Its translation is CASSPYSAGGYTF.

This clonotype has just a few counts. This chain joins TRBV20-1 and TRBJ2-3; TRBD2 matches at 10 bases. The CDR3 spans 16 residues. Germline loops: CDR1 DFQATT, CDR2 SNEGSKA (reference sequence). The ends lost 4 bases at V and 5 bases at J; junction bases unmatched: 12. The CDR3 nucleotides are TGCAGTGCTAACGATTTGGGGACTAGCGATGGAGATACGCAGTATTTT. Amino acid sequence: CSANDLGTSDGDTQYF.

This clonotype was observed a few times. The chain carries TRBV18 and TRBJ1-2; no clear D. Germline CDR1 KGHSH, CDR2 LQKENI. This CDR3 contains 12 residues. The V end was cut by 3 bases, the J end by 4 bases, with 6 bases between. This chain's CDR3 is CASSPRTYGYTF. CDR3 DNA: TGTGCCAGCTCACCGAGGACCTATGGCTACACCTTC.

This chain connects TRBV29-1 to TRBJ1-2, with TRBD1 matching 8 bases. This CDR3 contains 14 residues. Trimming removed 3 bases from V and 7 bases from J; junction bases left unmatched: 10. In germline, CDR1 is SQVTM, CDR2 ANQGSEA. In DNA, the CDR3 is TGCAGCGTTGATATGACAGGGGTGGTCGGTGGCTACACCTTC. Its translation: CSVDMTGVVGGYTF.

The chain links TRBV11-3 to TRBJ2-2, with a tentative D call TRBD2 (6 bases). The germline V gene has CDR1 SGHNT and CDR2 YENEEA. The CDR3 totals 17 residues. The V gene lost 2 bases and the J gene lost 4 bases, with 17 bases spanning the gap. The CDR3 spells CASSLILATGATGELFF. CDR3 nucleotide sequence: TGTGCCAGCAGCTTAATATTAGCGACGGGAGCCACCGGGGAGCTGTTTTTT.

The gene calls are TRBV6-1 and TRBJ1-1; 10 nucleotides align to TRBD1. The CDR3 spans 16 residues. V lost 7 bases, J lost 1 base, and 9 bases stayed unmatched. Per germline, CDR1 MNHNS and CDR2 SASEGT. The CDR3 spells CASKRTGGASNTEAFF. The DNA of the CDR3 is TGTGCCAGCAAAAGGACAGGGGGAGCTTCGAACACTGAAGCTTTCTTT.

This clonotype came up a few times. The chain couples TRBV28 to TRBJ2-7; D perhaps matches TRBD2 (5 bases). Per the germline V gene, CDR1 is MDHEN and CDR2 is SYDVKM. This CDR3 has 14 residues. V was trimmed by 5 bases and J by 5 bases, leaving 16 bases between them. CDR3: CASSPSGSINEQYF. As DNA, the CDR3 is TGTGCCAGCAGTCCTTCGGGAAGTATTAACGAGCAGTACTTC.

The rearrangement uses TRBV7-3 and TRBJ2-5; no reliable D call. The J call could be wrong; TRBJ2-7 is a better fit for the DNA end. The CDR3 runs to 13 residues. The germline gives CDR1 SGHTA, CDR2 FQGTGA. CDR3 in DNA: TGTGCCAGCAGCTTAACGAGAGAGTACGAGCAGTACTTC. Translating it yields CASSLTREYEQYF.

The chain recombines TRBV5-8 with TRBJ2-1; TRBD1 matches 7 bases. Germline V gene data show CDR1 as SGHTS and CDR2 as YDEGEE. Germline trimming cut 5 bases from V and 4 bases from J; bases unmatched to any gene: 9. The CDR3 is made up of 15 amino acids. CDR3: CASRRTGKNYNEQFF. In nucleotides, the CDR3 is TGTGCCAGCAGAAGGACAGGAAAAAATTACAATGAGCAGTTCTTC.

This clonotype was observed a handful of times. The chain carries TRBV9 and TRBJ2-1, with 10 nucleotides matching TRBD2. The V segment lost 0 bases and the J segment 9 bases; nucleotides outside the gene matches: 6. The CDR3 runs to 15 residues. Germline V gene lookup returns CDR1 SGDLS and CDR2 YYNGEE. The CDR3 sequence is CASSVGLAGVPEQFF. CDR3 coding DNA: TGTGCCAGCAGCGTAGGGCTAGCGGGGGTTCCTGAGCAGTTCTTC.

This clonotype was found a few times. The genes are TRBV7-9 and TRBJ2-2, with TRBD2 identical over 13 bases. Germline CDR1 is SEHNR and CDR2 is FQNEAQ (reference sequence). The junction had 13 bases not matched to a gene; V was cut back by 5 bases and J by 4 bases. This CDR3 is built from 19 residues. This CDR3 is CASSRRLAGGSSGTGELFF. DNA for the CDR3: TGTGCCAGCAGCCGGCGACTAGCGGGGGGATCGAGCGGCACCGGGGAGCTGTTTTTT.

The chain combines TRBV18 with TRBJ1-5; D is possibly TRBD1 (5 bases). The CDR3 consists of 14 residues. Germline loops: CDR1 KGHSH, CDR2 LQKENI. Trimming took 1 base from V and 5 from J, leaving 9 bases between them. CDR3 amino acids: CASSPRGLDQPQHF. The CDR3, as DNA: TGTGCCAGCTCACCACGGGGGTTGGATCAGCCCCAGCATTTT.

The chain recombines TRBV28 with TRBJ1-3; tentative D call: TRBD1 (5 bases). Germline assignment: CDR1 MDHEN and CDR2 SYDVKM. The CDR3 loop spans 12 amino acids. V was shortened by 4 bases and J by 4 bases, with 5 bases between the two germline ends. The CDR3 nucleotides read TGTGCCAGCAGTTACAGGGGAAACACCATATATTTT. It encodes CASSYRGNTIYF.

The chain links TRBV20-1 to TRBJ2-5; possible D gene TRBD2, 6 bases. Trimming took off 1 base at V and 3 bases at J, with 15 bases between the two ends. Germline V gives CDR1 DFQATT, CDR2 SNEGSKA (reference sequence). The CDR3 spans 15 residues. CDR3 sequence (DNA): TGCAGTGCTAGAGGCCCCTGGGAGGAAAAAGAGACCCAGTACTTC. Its protein is CSARGPWEEKETQYF.